The T cell receptor beta chain described here comes from a study of CD8 T cells in ankylosing spondylitis. Study-wide findings and caveats: Previously reported in reactive arthritis synovial fluid and blood were some of the motif variants. Disease-linked clones reportedly concentrated significantly in matched ankylosing spondylitis synovial fluid. Typical of ankylosing spondylitis blood, it appeared, was a TCR beta motif of under 10 highly homologous variants.

This CDR3 spans 12 amino acids. V dropped 6 bases and J dropped 3 bases, with 9 bases sitting between them. Germline V lookup: CDR1 MDHEN, CDR2 SYDVKM. This clonotype has only a few counts. Antigen specificity is unknown. TCRdb reprocessed the 5' RACE reads via MiXCR and lists one record per CDR3 protein. Of around 770,000 distinct CDR3 sequences listed, 12% are singletons. The sequencing input was blood, either unsorted or a sorted T cell fraction (not recorded which). The sequence was collected from a male donor with ankylosing spondylitis. The J gene is TRBJ2-7, the V gene TRBV28, with D possibly TRBD2 on 5 matching bases. This chain's CDR3 is CASRLRDYEQYF. The CDR3 DNA is TGTGCCAGCAGGTTGAGGGACTACGAGCAGTACTTC.